This is a list of T cell receptor beta chains from one sample in a study of identical twins. In TCRdb, the 5' RACE reads were re-called with MiXCR into one record per CDR3 protein. The sample records about 240,000 distinct CDR3 sequences, about 10% being singletons. Material for sequencing was memory T cells sorted from blood. The source of these receptors is a man in his fifties in good health. Both conserved end residues are part of each CDR3. Each record gives: clone size, V gene, J gene, D gene, CDR3 protein, CDR3 DNA. The D gene is left open where the match is weak. Only part of the rows carry a size: once, few, many, or a class if the clone is expanded.

clone_size: many
v_call: TRBV5-1
j_call: TRBJ1-1
d_call: NA
cdr3_aa: CASSAQGKEAFF
cdr3_nt: TGCGCCAGCAGCGCCCAGGGGAAAGAAGCTTTCTTT

clone_size: many
v_call: TRBV11-2
j_call: TRBJ2-3
d_call: NA
cdr3_aa: CASSPVRRGSTDTQYF
cdr3_nt: TGTGCCAGCAGCCCCGTCCGGCGGGGATCCACAGATACGCAGTATTTT

clone_size: NA
v_call: TRBV6-2/TRBV6-3
j_call: TRBJ2-2
d_call: NA
cdr3_aa: CASNEAFPNTGELFF
cdr3_nt: TGTGCCAGCAACGAGGCCTTTCCTAACACCGGGGAGCTGTTTTTT

clone_size: NA
v_call: TRBV2
j_call: TRBJ1-5
d_call: NA
cdr3_aa: CASTPEGSNQPQHF
cdr3_nt: TGTGCCAGCACCCCCGAAGGGTCCAATCAGCCCCAGCATTTT

clone_size: many
v_call: TRBV12-3/TRBV12-4
j_call: TRBJ1-1
d_call: NA
cdr3_aa: CASSLVKGTEAFF
cdr3_nt: TGTGCCAGCAGTTTGGTAAAGGGCACTGAAGCTTTCTTT

clone_size: medium-sized
v_call: TRBV12-3/TRBV12-4
j_call: TRBJ2-2
d_call: NA
cdr3_aa: CASSFGATFNTGELFF
cdr3_nt: TGTGCCAGCAGTTTTGGGGCGACTTTCAACACCGGGGAGCTGTTTTTT

clone_size: NA
v_call: TRBV4-1
j_call: TRBJ2-2
d_call: NA
cdr3_aa: CASSQVGGLGGVFF
cdr3_nt: TGCGCCAGCAGCCAAGTAGGAGGACTGGGCGGGGTGTTTTTT

clone_size: few
v_call: TRBV7-9
j_call: TRBJ1-5
d_call: TRBD1
cdr3_aa: CASSLAGGGNQPQHF
cdr3_nt: TGTGCCAGCAGCTTAGCAGGGGGCGGCAATCAGCCCCAGCATTTT

clone_size: many
v_call: TRBV24-1
j_call: TRBJ2-3
d_call: TRBD2
cdr3_aa: CATSRAGGTTDTQYF
cdr3_nt: TGTGCCACCAGTCGAGCGGGGGGGACTACAGATACGCAGTATTTT

clone_size: NA
v_call: TRBV27
j_call: TRBJ1-5
d_call: NA
cdr3_aa: CVSSPDSYGNQPQHF
cdr3_nt: TGTGTCAGCAGTCCTGACAGCTATGGCAATCAGCCCCAGCATTTT

clone_size: few
v_call: TRBV20-1
j_call: TRBJ2-3
d_call: TRBD2
cdr3_aa: CSARKRGAGTDTQYF
cdr3_nt: TGCAGTGCTAGAAAGCGGGGGGCGGGCACAGATACGCAGTATTTT

clone_size: few
v_call: TRBV5-6
j_call: TRBJ2-3
d_call: TRBD2
cdr3_aa: CASSSQRGGVNTQYF
cdr3_nt: TGTGCCAGCAGCTCCCAGCGGGGGGGAGTAAATACGCAGTATTTT

clone_size: NA
v_call: TRBV27
j_call: TRBJ1-5
d_call: NA
cdr3_aa: CASSFSGLSNQPQHF
cdr3_nt: TGTGCCAGCAGTTTTTCGGGACTTAGCAATCAGCCCCAGCATTTT

clone_size: NA
v_call: TRBV20-1
j_call: TRBJ2-5
d_call: TRBD2
cdr3_aa: CSASKSRSGRARLETQYF
cdr3_nt: TGCAGTGCTAGCAAATCTAGAAGCGGGAGGGCCAGGTTAGAGACCCAGTACTTC